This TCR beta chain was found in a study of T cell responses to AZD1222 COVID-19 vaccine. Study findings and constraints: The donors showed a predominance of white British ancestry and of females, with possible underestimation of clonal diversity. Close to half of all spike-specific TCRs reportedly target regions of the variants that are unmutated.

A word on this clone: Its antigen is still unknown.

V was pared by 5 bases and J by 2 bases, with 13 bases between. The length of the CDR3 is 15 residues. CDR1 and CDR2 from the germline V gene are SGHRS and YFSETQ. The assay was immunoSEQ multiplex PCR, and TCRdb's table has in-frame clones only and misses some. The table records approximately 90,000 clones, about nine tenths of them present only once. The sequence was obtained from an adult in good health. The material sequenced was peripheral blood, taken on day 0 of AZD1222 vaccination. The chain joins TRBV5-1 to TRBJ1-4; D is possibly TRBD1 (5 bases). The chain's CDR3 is CASRRAQATNEKLFF. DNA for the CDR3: TGCGCCAGCAGAAGGGCACAGGCCACTAATGAAAAACTGTTTTTT.